This T cell receptor beta chain was captured in a study of blood T cell repertoires in COVID-19. Turning to the study itself: Samples came from the United States, Italy and Spain, spanning acute and convalescent COVID-19. Sample material is recorded as cDNA or gDNA derived from T cells, B-cell-depleted T cells, or PBMCs.

V lost 2 bases to trimming and J lost 2 bases, with 14 bases between them. CDR3 length: 15 amino acids. Germline V CDR1 and CDR2: SGHNT, YYREEE (reference sequence). Measured with immunoSEQ multiplex PCR; TCRdb has only the in-frame clones, and not every one. Altogether about 55,000 clones are present, around 90% being singletons, with the ten largest covering roughly 15%. The chain joins TRBV5-4 to TRBJ2-7; a weak D match, TRBD2 (6 bases). Sequencing used peripheral blood. This TCR was sampled from a man of 80 years or more with acute or convalescent COVID-19. Here the CDR3 reads CASSFRDGGPYEQYF. CDR3 coding DNA: TGTGCCAGCAGCTTCCGGGACGGGGGACCCTACGAGCAGTACTTC.